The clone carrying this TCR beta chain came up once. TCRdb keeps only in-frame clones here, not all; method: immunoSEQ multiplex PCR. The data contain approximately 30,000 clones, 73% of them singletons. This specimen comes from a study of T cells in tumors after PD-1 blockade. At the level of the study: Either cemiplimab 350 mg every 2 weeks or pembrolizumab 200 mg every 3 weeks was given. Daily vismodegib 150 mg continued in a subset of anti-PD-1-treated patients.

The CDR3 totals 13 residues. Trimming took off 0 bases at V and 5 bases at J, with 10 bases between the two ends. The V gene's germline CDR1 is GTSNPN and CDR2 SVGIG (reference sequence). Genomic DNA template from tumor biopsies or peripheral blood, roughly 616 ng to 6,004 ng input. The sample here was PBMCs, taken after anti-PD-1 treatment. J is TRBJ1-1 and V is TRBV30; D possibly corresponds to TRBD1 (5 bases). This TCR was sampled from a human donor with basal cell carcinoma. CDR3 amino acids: CAWSVSRETEAFF. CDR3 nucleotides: TGTGCCTGGAGTGTATCCAGGGAGACTGAAGCTTTCTTT.